This T cell receptor (beta chain) appears in the sequencing data of a study of cytomegalovirus exposure and HLA in healthy donors (dated by TCRdb to the late 2010s). With respect to the entire study: According to a later analysis, the 100 to 150 validation repertoires were produced on the same platform as the approximately 600 repertoires of the first cohort. High-throughput TCR immunosequencing, statistical association of individual TCRs with disease status, and machine learning were combined to predict cytomegalovirus infection status. The study aimed to test whether cataloging public T cell receptors could reveal signatures of past pathogen exposure. Besides the first cohort of approximately 670 subjects, a separate validation cohort made up of 120 different subjects was used. The research as a whole found: The study gave a list of roughly 150 TCR beta chains associated with cytomegalovirus. The authors suggested that the approach could potentially be generalized to other disease states and immunological phenotypes. Subsequent analysis determined that TCRs grouped into clusters in the first cohort also showed a tendency toward co-occurrence across the 120 validation repertoires, and 90% to 95% of cluster scores exceeded 0. A later analysis had no HLA typing for the validation cohort, so co-occurrence there was scored across all 110 or so repertoires. In vitro tests confirmed that three of the cytomegalovirus-associated TCR beta chains recognize cytomegalovirus antigens. Cytomegalovirus status was reported to be diagnosed by the classifier with high specificity and sensitivity in both the original and validation cohorts. Across donors, most TCR sequences were observed very rarely, whereas some public TCRs were present in many individuals.

Separate from the approximately 700-subject first cohort, the validation cohort of 90 to 150 subjects was the group to which the donors belonged. With regard to this clone: Its antigen is unknown. Base qualities were left out, and no much larger clone turns up one base away.

Library preparation employed the immunoSEQ multiplex PCR assay. Under the source paper's analysis protocol: A statistical classification framework was developed to diagnose cytomegalovirus status using the catalog of TCR beta chain sequences. TCRdb took this table from immuneACCESS and kept in-frame rearrangements with V and J called. Such tables lack part of the clones; where checked against another copy, unresolved V genes explain under half of the gap, and the rest is unexplained. V and J calls and clone size are given by that table; D and trimming were obtained from the DNA. A total of roughly 100,000 clones appear in this sample, less than 90% of them only once. The top ten hold 1.5% to 2% of the sample. Including cysteine and phenylalanine, the CDR3 has 15 amino acids. The entry retains the CDR3 DNA only, 45 bases that are in frame from base 1. The germline V gene encodes CDR1 SGHTA and CDR2 FQGNSA. The junction shows trimming of 2 bases on V and 4 bases on J, plus 12 bases between the germline ends.

Material: PBMCs. The rearrangement combines TRBV7-2 with TRBJ1-3; D gene: possibly TRBD1, on 5 matching bases. The receptor was isolated from a woman aged 18 to 35 in good health and CMV-seropositive. The CDR3 in this case is CASSLFGAKGNTIYF. The nucleotide sequence reads TGTGCCAGCAGCTTATTTGGGGCAAAAGGAAACACCATATATTTT.